The subject of this entry is one TCR beta chain. The data are from a study of cytomegalovirus exposure and HLA in healthy donors. This CDR3 contains 11 residues. CDR1 and CDR2 from the germline V gene are MNHNY and SVGAGI (reference sequence). The V end lost 5 bases, the J end lost 9 bases, and 9 bases lay between the germline ends. The PCR used 60 Vbeta and 13 Jbeta primers. Generated by immunoSEQ multiplex PCR, the TCRdb table keeps only in-frame clones and is missing some. This table holds under 200,000 clones, about 81% found once. The chain is built from TRBV6-6 and TRBJ2-3; D might be TRBD1 (5 bases). The source of this sequence is a woman in her fifties or sixties in good health and CMV-seropositive. What was sequenced was PBMCs. The CDR3 protein is CASSGDRTQYF. CDR3 sequence (DNA): TGTGCCAGCAGTGGAGACAGAACGCAGTATTTT.